Listed here are 18 T cell receptor beta chains from one sample, sequenced in a study of OX40 agonist ivuxolimab in advanced cancers. Assay: immunoSEQ multiplex PCR; the TCRdb copy retains only in-frame clones and omits some. This sample has some 70,000 clones, with 84% found just once. Source: CD4+ or CD8+ T cells sorted from blood, taken in a trial of the OX40 agonist ivuxolimab. These receptors were taken from an adult with an advanced solid tumor such as melanoma, head and neck, liver or kidney cancer.

V usage is TRBV6-5 and J usage is TRBJ1-3; 9 bases agree with TRBD1. V shed 2 bases and J 4 bases; nucleotides not matched to a gene: 3. From germline, CDR1 is MNHEY and CDR2 SVGAGI. This CDR3 region has 15 residues. The CDR3 bases are TGTGCCAGCAGTTACCCACAGGGGGCCGGAAACACCATATATTTT. It translates to CASSYPQGAGNTIYF.

The V gene is TRBV7-8, the J gene TRBJ1-1, with D possibly being TRBD1 (6 bases). Germline assignment: CDR1 SGHVS and CDR2 FQNEAQ. The CDR3 has 14 residues. Trimming cost V 1 base and J 3 bases, with 9 bases left between them. As DNA, the CDR3 is TGTGCCAGCAGCTTAGTTCGGACAGACACTGAAGCTTTCTTT. Translating it yields CASSLVRTDTEAFF.

This clone occurred a few times. The chain carries TRBV23-1 and TRBJ1-3; tentatively, D is TRBD1 (6 bases). TRBV23-1 is reported as an ORF; its role is uncertain. This CDR3 has 16 residues. V lost 4 bases and J 4 bases, leaving 17 bases between the germline ends. CDR3 protein: CASSRGQSSSGNTIYF. For the CDR3, the DNA is TGCGCCAGCAGTCGGGGGCAGTCCTCTTCCGGAAACACCATATATTTT.

This clone appeared a few times. The V and J genes are TRBV19 and TRBJ2-7; 8 positions match TRBD1. CDR1 is LNHDA, CDR2 SQIVND, per germline (reference sequence). The V gene end was trimmed by 6 bases and the J gene end by 1 base; junction bases not matched to a gene: 2. The CDR3 totals 13 residues. The CDR3 loop is CASSRDRSYEQYF. In DNA, the CDR3 is TGTGCCAGTAGCCGGGACAGGTCCTACGAGCAGTACTTC.

The chain employs TRBV28 and TRBJ1-1; tentatively, D is TRBD1 (5 bases). V was clipped by 7 bases and J by 6 bases, with 12 bases between them. CDR1 is MDHEN and CDR2 is SYDVKM in the germline V gene. The CDR3 consists of 12 residues. In nucleotides, the CDR3 is TGTGCCAGCATTATCAGGGACTCTGAAGCTTTCTTT. Its translation: CASIIRDSEAFF.

The chain uses TRBV6-1 and TRBJ1-5; no clear D gene. Trimming pared 2 bases from V and 2 bases from J, leaving 16 bases between. The CDR3 covers 17 residues. Germline V gives CDR1 MNHNS, CDR2 SASEGT. The CDR3 loop reads CASSELRTGRGNQPQHF. CDR3 nucleotide sequence: TGTGCCAGCAGTGAACTGAGGACTGGCCGGGGCAATCAGCCCCAGCATTTT.

The count of this clone is one. V and J are TRBV7-2 and TRBJ2-7; TRBD2 matches 10 bases. The CDR3 is 15 residues long. Germline loops: CDR1 SGHTA, CDR2 FQGNSA. With 1 base clipped from V and 4 bases from J, the junction kept 4 bases outside the gene matches. Here the CDR3 reads CASSLGPAGGYEQYF. CDR3 DNA sequence: TGTGCCAGCAGCTTAGGGCCAGCGGGGGGGTACGAGCAGTACTTC.

This CDR3 reads CASSPILFRSGANVLTF. CDR3 sequence (DNA): TGCGCCAGCAGCCCGATTCTTTTCCGCTCTGGGGCCAACGTCCTGACTTTC. The rearrangement links TRBV4-1 to TRBJ2-6; D is undetermined. CDR1 MGHRA and CDR2 YSYEKL come from the germline V gene. This CDR3 has 17 amino acids. V was clipped by 4 bases and J by 0 bases, with 13 bases between them.

The chain uses TRBV19 and TRBJ2-7; D may be TRBD1 (6 bases). CDR1 LNHDA and CDR2 SQIVND come from the germline V gene (reference sequence). This CDR3 contains 14 residues. Trimming left V 5 bases short and J 5 bases short, with 16 bases between. CDR3 DNA: TGTGCCAGTAGTGCAGGACAGATAGAGAACGAGCAGTACTTC. This gives the protein CASSAGQIENEQYF.

The chain uses TRBV5-1 and TRBJ2-1, with 15 positions matching TRBD2. This CDR3 contains 17 residues. With V trimmed by 4 bases and J by 0 bases, 2 bases remained unmatched. CDR1 and CDR2 (germline): SGHRS, YFSETQ. In DNA form, the CDR3 reads TGCGCCAGCAGCCGGACTAGCGGGGGGGCCTCCTACAATGAGCAGTTCTTC. Translating gives CASSRTSGGASYNEQFF.

The chain recombines TRBV5-4 with TRBJ1-1; no clear D. Trimming stripped 1 base from V and 4 bases from J, with 11 bases between. The germline V gene has CDR1 SGHNT and CDR2 YYREEE (reference sequence). The CDR3 runs 14 residues. The CDR3 DNA sequence: TGTGCCAGCAGCTTGAACGGCCGGGGCACTGAAGCTTTCTTT. Translation: CASSLNGRGTEAFF.

Here the CDR3 DNA reads TGTGCCATCAGTGTAGGGACCGCTTCTGGGGCCAACGTCCTGACTTTC. Its translation: CAISVGTASGANVLTF. J is TRBJ2-6 and V is TRBV10-3; D might be TRBD1 or TRBD2, each matching 5 bases. The V end was cut by 4 bases, the J end by 1 base, with 11 bases between. The CDR3 extends over 16 amino acids. CDR1 and CDR2 from the germline V gene are ENHRY and SYGVKD.

The genes are TRBV7-2 and TRBJ2-2; 9 bases agree with TRBD2. Germline V lookup: CDR1 SGHTA, CDR2 FQGNSA. The CDR3 is made up of 16 amino acids. V lost 5 bases and J lost 3; bases outside the gene matches: 7. Written as DNA, the CDR3 is TGTGCCAGCAGCCCAGGCGGGGGGGCGGACACCGGGGAGCTGTTTTTT. Its protein is CASSPGGGADTGELFF.

The chain carries TRBV6-1 and TRBJ2-5, with 9 positions matching TRBD1. The CDR3 has 14 residues. V was pared by 5 bases and J by 5 bases, with 6 bases of the junction left unmatched. The germline V gene has CDR1 MNHNS and CDR2 SASEGT. CDR3 residues: CASSTTGGRETQYF. CDR3 nucleotide sequence: TGTGCCAGCAGTACTACAGGGGGCAGGGAGACCCAGTACTTC.

J is TRBJ1-1 and V is TRBV18; 8 bases are shared with TRBD1. Germline CDR1 KGHSH, CDR2 LQKENI. The trim removed 6 bases at V and 5 bases at J, leaving 17 bases unmatched. This CDR3 comprises 17 residues. CDR3 DNA sequence: TGTGCCAGCTCTCTGGGGGGGATCCCAGGGGGCCAGACTGAAGCTTTCTTT. Encoded protein: CASSLGGIPGGQTEAFF.

V gene TRBV19 combines with J gene TRBJ1-5; no definite D call. This CDR3 region has 14 residues. Germline CDR1 is LNHDA and CDR2 is SQIVND (reference sequence). Between the trimmed V and J ends, which lost 5 bases and 0 bases, there was a span of 8 bases. CDR3 bases: TGTGCCAGTAGTGTCGGTTATAGCAATCAGCCCCAGCATTTT. Translated, it gives CASSVGYSNQPQHF.

The chain recombines TRBV5-1 with TRBJ1-1, with a possible D match to TRBD1 (5 bases). The V gene's germline CDR1 is SGHRS and CDR2 YFSETQ. V lost 7 bases and J 4 bases, leaving 20 bases between the germline ends. This CDR3 has 15 amino acids. The CDR3 sequence: CASDPSRGRGTEAFF. The CDR3 DNA follows: TGCGCCAGCGATCCTTCGCGGGGGAGGGGCACTGAAGCTTTCTTT.

This sequence joins TRBV5-6 and TRBJ1-1, with TRBD1 identical over 7 bases. This CDR3 spans 15 amino acids. V was pared by 4 bases and J by 4 bases, with 10 bases of the junction left unmatched. CDR1 SGHDT and CDR2 YYEEEE come from the germline V gene. CDR3 residues: CASSILTGLITEAFF. The CDR3 nucleotides read TGTGCCAGCAGCATTCTGACAGGGTTGATCACTGAAGCTTTCTTT. Together with reference TRBV5-6 and TRBJ1-1, the CDR3 gives the full variable domain: DAGVTQSPTHLIKTRGQQVTLRCSPKSGHDTVSWYQQALGQGPQFIFQYYEEEERQRGNFPDRFSGHQFPNYSSELNVNALLLGDSALYLCASSILTGLITEAFFGQGTRLTVV.